This T cell receptor (beta chain) was retrieved from a study of T cells expressing NK-cell markers. The CDR3 contains 15 residues. Germline CDR1 and CDR2: GTSNPN and SVGIG (reference sequence). TCRdb re-analyzed the 5' RACE reads; it lists each CDR3 protein once, without DNA. This table holds 550,000 to 600,000 distinct CDR3 sequences. The TCR comes from a man aged 18 to 30 in good health. The V and J genes are TRBV30 and TRBJ2-2; checking the TCRdb D call of TRBD2 is not possible without DNA. Material for sequencing was blood T cells: a sorted CD56 or NKG2C T cell subset, CD4+ or CD8+ T cells, or bulk PBMC T cells (not recorded which). CDR3 sequence reads: CAASGGKLNTGELFF.